The T cell receptor (beta chain) under discussion was sequenced for a study of T cells expressing NK-cell markers. In the study overall: It was sorted CD3+CD56+NKG2C+, CD3+CD56+NKG2C- and CD3+CD56-NKG2C+ T cells that supplied the TCR beta repertoires. The study's findings and limits: Several donors' CD3+CD56-NKG2C+ cells were dominated by the same clonotypes.

Concerning this clonotype: Its antigen is as yet unknown.

After re-calling the 5' RACE reads, TCRdb lists one entry per CDR3 protein, DNA absent. In total, the table holds about 460,000 distinct CDR3 sequences. The CDR3 runs to 19 residues. Germline CDR1 reads KGHDR; CDR2 reads SFDVKD. The sequence derives from a woman in her fifties or sixties in good health. The sample taken for sequencing was blood T cells: a sorted CD56 or NKG2C T cell subset, CD4+ or CD8+ T cells, or bulk PBMC T cells (not recorded which). The chain recombines TRBV24-1 with TRBJ2-6; TCRdb outputs TRBD2, but without DNA this stays unchecked. CDR3 loop: CATSEPPRGPGYRANVLTF.